The clone carrying this T cell receptor beta chain was observed many times. What it binds is not known. MiXCR, applied by TCRdb to the 5' RACE reads, yields one record per CDR3 protein. Among about 9,800 distinct CDR3 sequences listed, less than 30% were seen once. Trimming pared 7 bases from V and 3 bases from J, leaving 18 bases between. Per the germline V gene, CDR1 is MGHRA and CDR2 is YSYEKL. CDR3 length equals 15 residues. The sorted Tregs were CD4+CD25+CD127-/low cells. Whole-study results and caveats: Greatest tumor Treg TCR overlap was with tumor naive CD4+ cells.

The material sequenced was Tregs sorted from blood. The chain recombines TRBV4-1 with TRBJ1-1; D remains unclear. The TCR comes from a female donor with breast cancer. The DNA of the CDR3 is TGCGCCAGCACCCCAGGTCGTTTTTTTGACACTGAAGCTTTCTTT. Translating it yields CASTPGRFFDTEAFF.